The sequence of this TCR beta chain was determined in a study of CDR3 diversity in severe acne. CDR1 and CDR2 from the germline V gene are SGHTA and FQGNSA. V lost 5 bases to trimming and J lost 8 bases, with 6 bases between them. This CDR3 is built from 11 residues. TCRdb called the PCR reads again in MiXCR, with one record for every CDR3 protein. The data show about 100,000 distinct CDR3 sequences, roughly half seen once. The sample taken for sequencing was blood. This TCR derives from a male donor with acne. The genes are TRBV7-2 and TRBJ2-2, with a possible D match to TRBD1 (6 bases). CDR3 in amino acids: CASSGTGELFF. In DNA form, the CDR3 reads TGTGCCAGCAGCGGGACAGGGGAGCTGTTTTTT. Based on the CDR3 plus reference TRBV7-2 and TRBJ2-2, the full variable domain is GAGVSQSPSNKVTEKGKDVELRCDPISGHTALYWYRQSLGQGLEFLIYFQGNSAPDKSGLPSDRFSAERTGGSVSTLTIQRTQQEDSAVYLCASSGTGELFFGEGSRLTVL.